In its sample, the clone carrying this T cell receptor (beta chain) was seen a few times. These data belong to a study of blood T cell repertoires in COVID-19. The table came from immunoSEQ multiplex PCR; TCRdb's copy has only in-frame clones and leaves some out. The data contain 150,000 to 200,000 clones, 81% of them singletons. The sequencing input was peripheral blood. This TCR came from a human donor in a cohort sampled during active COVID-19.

CDR3: CASSQDASADSEQYF. The CDR3 DNA reads TGCGCCAGCAGCCAAGATGCTAGCGCCGACTCCGAGCAGTACTTC. The V gene is TRBV4-3, the J gene TRBJ2-7, with D perhaps TRBD2 (6 bases). The CDR3 length is 15 residues. Trimming took 0 bases from V and 6 from J, leaving 15 bases between them. Germline loops: CDR1 LGHNA, CDR2 YSLEER.